This T cell receptor beta chain was observed in a study of T cell repertoires in cytomegalovirus infection. Study context: Recently identified HLA-C-restricted CMV epitopes and well-studied HLA-B-restricted CMV epitopes were used by the study. General study findings and limits: Public TCR beta family frequency separated CMV-and-HLA carriers, including in an independent cohort. Across the ex vivo response, the dominant clonotypes were HLA-C-restricted CMV-specific TCR beta clonotypes.

A note on this clonotype: Antigen specificity is unknown.

TCRdb re-derived calls from the reads in MiXCR, one entry per CDR3 protein. The sample has roughly 920,000 distinct CDR3 sequences; less than 35% are singletons. The sample was cultured CD8+ T cells from PBMCs, taken from culture after CMV antigen stimulation. The sequence came from a human donor in good health (CMV status not recorded). Some clones in this sample may be carry-over from other donors' samples.

CDR3 residues: CASGGQGWGYGYTF. The CDR3 DNA sequence: TGTGCTAGTGGTGGGCAGGGGTGGGGGTATGGCTACACCTTC. The chain recombines TRBV12-5 with TRBJ1-2; TRBD1 is a possible D gene (6 bases). Per germline, CDR1 LGHNT and CDR2 FRNRAP. Deletions cut 5 bases from V and 5 bases from J, with 15 bases between. CDR3 size: 14 residues.